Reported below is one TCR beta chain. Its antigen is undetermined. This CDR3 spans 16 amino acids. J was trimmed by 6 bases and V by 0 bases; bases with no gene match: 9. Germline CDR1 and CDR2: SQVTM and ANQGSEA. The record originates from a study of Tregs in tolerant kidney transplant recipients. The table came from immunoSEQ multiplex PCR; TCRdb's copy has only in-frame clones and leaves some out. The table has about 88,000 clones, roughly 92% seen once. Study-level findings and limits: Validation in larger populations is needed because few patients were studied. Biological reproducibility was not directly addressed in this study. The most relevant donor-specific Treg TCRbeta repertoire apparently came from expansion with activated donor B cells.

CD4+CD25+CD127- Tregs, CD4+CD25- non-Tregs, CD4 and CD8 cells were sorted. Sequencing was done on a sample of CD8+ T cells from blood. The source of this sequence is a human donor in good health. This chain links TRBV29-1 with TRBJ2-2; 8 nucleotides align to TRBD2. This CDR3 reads CSVEEEGLELPGELFF. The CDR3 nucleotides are TGCAGCGTTGAAGAAGAGGGACTAGAACTTCCCGGGGAGCTGTTTTTT.